This T cell receptor (beta chain) was found in a study of cytomegalovirus exposure and HLA in healthy donors. This clone came up a few times. CDR3 length: 17 amino acids. The trim removed 2 bases at V and 2 bases at J, leaving 6 bases unmatched. CDR1 is PRHDT and CDR2 is FYEKMQ in the germline V gene (reference sequence). Researchers ran the PCR with 60 Vbeta and 13 Jbeta primers. Generated by immunoSEQ multiplex PCR, the TCRdb table keeps only in-frame clones and is missing some. The data show over 100,000 clones, 70% seen once. The rearrangement uses TRBV13 and TRBJ2-5; 12 bases line up with TRBD1. The receptor comes from a man younger than 40 in good health and CMV-seropositive. The sample taken for sequencing was PBMCs. CDR3 DNA: TGTGCCAGCAGCTTAAGTGGGACAGGGGGCTTTCAAGAGACCCAGTACTTC. Residues: CASSLSGTGGFQETQYF. Looking up the rest from reference TRBV13 and TRBJ2-5 gives the full variable domain: AAGVIQSPRHLIKEKRETATLKCYPIPRHDTVYWYQQGPGQDPQFLISFYEKMQSDKGSIPDRFSAQQFSDYHSELNMSSLELGDSALYFCASSLSGTGGFQETQYFGPGTRLLVL.